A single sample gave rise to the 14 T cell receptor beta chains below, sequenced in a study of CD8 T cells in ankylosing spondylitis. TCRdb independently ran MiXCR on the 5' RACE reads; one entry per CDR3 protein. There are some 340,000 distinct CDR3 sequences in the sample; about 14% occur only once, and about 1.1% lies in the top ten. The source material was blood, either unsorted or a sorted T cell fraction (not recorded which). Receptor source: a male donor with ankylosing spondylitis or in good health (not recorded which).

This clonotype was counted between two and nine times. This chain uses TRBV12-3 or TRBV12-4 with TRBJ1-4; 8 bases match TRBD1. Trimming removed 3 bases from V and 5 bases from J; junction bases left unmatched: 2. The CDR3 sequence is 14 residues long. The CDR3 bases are TGTGCCAGCAGTTTTACAGGGGGGAATGAAAAACTGTTTTTT. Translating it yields CASSFTGGNEKLFF.

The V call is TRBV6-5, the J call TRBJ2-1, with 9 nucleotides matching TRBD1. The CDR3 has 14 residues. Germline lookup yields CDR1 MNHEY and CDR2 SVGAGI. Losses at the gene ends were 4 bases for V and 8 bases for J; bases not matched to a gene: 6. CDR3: CASSSWTGADEQFF. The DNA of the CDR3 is TGTGCCAGCAGTTCATGGACAGGGGCGGATGAGCAGTTCTTC.

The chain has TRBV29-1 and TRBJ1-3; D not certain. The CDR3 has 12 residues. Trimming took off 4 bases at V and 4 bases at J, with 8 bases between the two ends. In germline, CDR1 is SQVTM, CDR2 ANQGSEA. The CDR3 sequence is CSVAASGNTIYF. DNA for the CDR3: TGCAGCGTTGCGGCCTCAGGAAACACCATATATTTT.

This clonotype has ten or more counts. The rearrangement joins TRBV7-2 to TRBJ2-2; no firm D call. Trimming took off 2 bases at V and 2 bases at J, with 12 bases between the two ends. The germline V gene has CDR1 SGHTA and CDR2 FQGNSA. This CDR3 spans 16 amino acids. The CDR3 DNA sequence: TGTGCCAGCAGCTTAACCACTTTTTTAAACACCGGGGAGCTGTTTTTT. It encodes CASSLTTFLNTGELFF.

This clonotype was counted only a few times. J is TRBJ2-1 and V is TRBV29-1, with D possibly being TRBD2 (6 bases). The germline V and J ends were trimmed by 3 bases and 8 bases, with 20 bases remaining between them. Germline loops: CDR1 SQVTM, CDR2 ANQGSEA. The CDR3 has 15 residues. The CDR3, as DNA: TGCAGCGTTGACCCTACTAGCCCCCTTGGGGATGAGCAGTTCTTC. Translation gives CSVDPTSPLGDEQFF.

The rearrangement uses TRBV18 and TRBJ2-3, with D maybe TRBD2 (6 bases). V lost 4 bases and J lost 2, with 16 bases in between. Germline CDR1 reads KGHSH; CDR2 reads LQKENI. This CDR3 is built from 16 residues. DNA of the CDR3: TGTGCCAGCTCACTTCAACTGCGGGGACTCACAGATACGCAGTATTTT. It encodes CASSLQLRGLTDTQYF.

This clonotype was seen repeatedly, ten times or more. Here the CDR3 reads CASSLVPAGRGAYTEAFF. For the CDR3, the DNA is TGCGCCAGCAGCTTGGTCCCGGCGGGAAGGGGCGCGTACACTGAAGCTTTCTTT. The chain combines TRBV5-1 with TRBJ1-1; tentatively, D is TRBD1 (5 bases). V was shortened by 0 bases and J by 3 bases, with 21 bases between the two germline ends. CDR1 is SGHRS, CDR2 YFSETQ, per germline. The CDR3 has 18 residues. The whole variable domain, remainder taken from reference TRBV5-1 and TRBJ1-1, is KAGVTQTPRYLIKTRGQQVTLSCSPISGHRSVSWYQQTPGQGLQFLFEYFSETQRNKGNFPGRFSGRQFSNSRSEMNVSTLELGDSALYLCASSLVPAGRGAYTEAFFGQGTRLTVV.

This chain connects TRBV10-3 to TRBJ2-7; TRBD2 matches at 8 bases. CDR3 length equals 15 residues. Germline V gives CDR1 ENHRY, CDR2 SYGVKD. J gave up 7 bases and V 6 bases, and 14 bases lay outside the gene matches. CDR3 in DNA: TGTGCCATCAGCGTGGTGGGACTAGAAGGTGGGGAGCAGTACTTC. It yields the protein CAISVVGLEGGEQYF.

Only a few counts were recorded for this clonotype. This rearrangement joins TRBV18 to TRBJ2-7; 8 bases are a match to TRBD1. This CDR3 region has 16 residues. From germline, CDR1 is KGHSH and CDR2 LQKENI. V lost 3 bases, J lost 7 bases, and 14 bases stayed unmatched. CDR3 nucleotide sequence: TGTGCCAGCTCACCCACGACAGGGGTGACCTCCCTTGAGCAGTACTTC. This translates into CASSPTTGVTSLEQYF.

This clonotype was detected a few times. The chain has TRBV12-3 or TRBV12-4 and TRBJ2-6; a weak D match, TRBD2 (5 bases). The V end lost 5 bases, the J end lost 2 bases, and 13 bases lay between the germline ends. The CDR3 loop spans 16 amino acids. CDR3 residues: CASSRPSGTGANVLTF. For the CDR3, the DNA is TGTGCCAGCAGTCGGCCTTCGGGGACTGGGGCCAACGTCCTGACTTTC.

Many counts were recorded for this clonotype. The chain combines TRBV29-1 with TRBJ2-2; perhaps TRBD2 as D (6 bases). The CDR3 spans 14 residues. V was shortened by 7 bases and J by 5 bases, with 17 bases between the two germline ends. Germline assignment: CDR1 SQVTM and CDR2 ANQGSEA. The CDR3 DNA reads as TGCAGCGCCACCCCCGGGGGTAGAACCGGGGAGCTGTTTTTT. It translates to CSATPGGRTGELFF.

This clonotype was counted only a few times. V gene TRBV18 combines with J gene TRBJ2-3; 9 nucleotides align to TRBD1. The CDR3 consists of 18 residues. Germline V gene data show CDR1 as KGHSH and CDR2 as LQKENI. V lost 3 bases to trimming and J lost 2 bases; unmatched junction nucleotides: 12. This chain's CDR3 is CASSPRPGQGPVTDTQYF. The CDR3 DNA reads TGTGCCAGCTCACCCCGACCGGGACAGGGTCCCGTCACAGATACGCAGTATTTT.

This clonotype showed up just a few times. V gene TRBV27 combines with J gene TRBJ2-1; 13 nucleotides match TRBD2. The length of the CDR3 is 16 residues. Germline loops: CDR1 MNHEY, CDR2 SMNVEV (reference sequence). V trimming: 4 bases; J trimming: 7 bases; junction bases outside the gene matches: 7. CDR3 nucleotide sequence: TGTGCCAGCAGTTCAGAGAGGACTAGCGGGAGAAATGAGCAGTTCTTC. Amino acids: CASSSERTSGRNEQFF.

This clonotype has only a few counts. The CDR3 sequence is CASSGNTGTAYNEQFF. The CDR3 DNA follows: TGTGCCAGCAGCGGGAACACCGGGACAGCCTACAATGAGCAGTTCTTC. The rearrangement links TRBV5-6 to TRBJ2-1; 7 bases are a match to TRBD1. Germline CDR1 is SGHDT and CDR2 is YYEEEE. The CDR3 consists of 16 residues. After removal of 4 bases from V and 2 bases from J, the junction contained 9 bases not matched to a gene.